The next 28 T cell receptor beta chains were all read from a single sample in a study of blood T cell repertoires in COVID-19. The method was immunoSEQ multiplex PCR; TCRdb's version includes in-frame clones alone and lacks a portion of them. The repertoire has about 340,000 clones, around 83% of them found once; the top ten carry just under 3%. Sequencing was carried out using peripheral blood. The receptors shown here come from a man aged 25 to 40 with active or convalescent COVID-19.

The CDR3 DNA reads TGTGCCAGCAGGATACAGGGGATCGGAAACACCATATATTTT. Protein: CASRIQGIGNTIYF. V and J are TRBV2 and TRBJ1-3; 7 bases are a match to TRBD1. Trimming took 6 bases from V and 4 from J; bases not matched to a gene: 6. The CDR3 runs 14 residues. CDR1 and CDR2 (germline): SNHLY, FYNNEI.

The chain has TRBV29-1 and TRBJ2-1, with 11 positions matching TRBD2. The CDR3 is 17 amino acids. The ends lost 4 bases at V and 8 bases at J; junction bases unmatched: 16. CDR1 is SQVTM, CDR2 ANQGSEA, per germline. DNA of the CDR3: TGCAGCGTTGCCCACGACCCTACTAGCGGGAGTTACGATGAGCAGTTCTTC. As protein: CSVAHDPTSGSYDEQFF.

The chain links TRBV30 to TRBJ1-6, with 10 bases aligning to TRBD1. The V gene end was trimmed by 4 bases and the J gene end by 13 bases; junction bases not matched to a gene: 4. This CDR3 has 12 residues. Germline V gene lookup returns CDR1 GTSNPN and CDR2 SVGIG (reference sequence). The CDR3 spells CAWTTGGFPLHF. In DNA form, the CDR3 reads TGTGCCTGGACGACAGGGGGCTTCCCCCTCCACTTT.

The V call is TRBV6-2 or TRBV6-3, the J call TRBJ2-1; tentative D call: TRBD2 (6 bases). Germline values: CDR1 MNHEY, CDR2 SVGEGT. V was trimmed by 5 bases and J by 5 bases, leaving 13 bases between them. The CDR3 is 14 amino acids. DNA of the CDR3: TGTGCCAGCAGTAGTCACTGGGGGGACAATGAGCAGTTCTTC. Translating gives CASSSHWGDNEQFF.

This sequence joins TRBV6-5 and TRBJ1-2, with a possible D match to TRBD1 (6 bases). CDR1 and CDR2 (germline): MNHEY, SVGAGI. The CDR3 sequence is 15 residues long. V was shortened by 6 bases and J by 4 bases, with 18 bases between the two germline ends. In DNA, the CDR3 is TGTGCCAGCAGAAAAGGACAGACCCTCCCCTATGGCTACACCTTC. As protein: CASRKGQTLPYGYTF.

The chain employs TRBV28 and TRBJ2-2; TRBD2 matches 8 bases. After removal of 7 bases from V and 3 bases from J, the junction contained 7 bases not matched to a gene. CDR1 is MDHEN, CDR2 SYDVKM, per germline. The CDR3 is made up of 15 amino acids. Written as DNA, the CDR3 is TGTGCCAGCACCGAGCCACTAGCGGACACCGGGGAGCTGTTTTTT. Amino acid sequence: CASTEPLADTGELFF.

This clone was seen a single time. The chain combines TRBV19 with TRBJ1-1; unclear D gene. The CDR3 is 15 residues long. From germline, CDR1 is LNHDA and CDR2 SQIVND (reference sequence). The V and J ends lost 4 bases and 2 bases respectively, with 14 bases between them. DNA for the CDR3: TGTGCCAGTAGTACAAATGGAGGTTTCAACACTGAAGCTTTCTTT. This gives the protein CASSTNGGFNTEAFF.

The CDR3 loop reads CASSYSTGMNTEAFF. CDR3 nucleotides: TGTGCCAGCAGTTACTCAACAGGCATGAACACTGAAGCTTTCTTT. The chain is built from TRBV6-5 and TRBJ1-1; maybe TRBD1 (5 bases). V shed 0 bases and J shed 0 bases, with 8 bases lying between them. The CDR3 consists of 15 residues. CDR1 and CDR2 from the germline V gene are MNHEY and SVGAGI.

The chain couples TRBV6-4 to TRBJ1-2, with 7 bases that match TRBD1. The CDR3 spans 15 residues. CDR1 and CDR2 from the germline V gene are MRHNA and SNTAGT. With V trimmed by 5 bases and J by 5 bases, 11 bases remained unmatched. Here the CDR3 reads CASSPPGQHMYGYTF. CDR3 sequence (DNA): TGTGCCAGCAGTCCCCCGGGACAGCACATGTATGGCTACACCTTC.

In this sample, this clone turned up a few times. Here the CDR3 DNA reads TGCGCCAGCAGCCCAGCCGTCGGGGACTATGGCTACACCTTC. The encoded protein is CASSPAVGDYGYTF. This sequence joins TRBV4-3 and TRBJ1-2; D uncertain. With 4 bases removed from V and 3 bases from J, the gap between germline ends came to 12 bases. Germline assignment: CDR1 LGHNA and CDR2 YSLEER. This CDR3 comprises 14 residues.

The chain is built from TRBV24-1 and TRBJ2-3; possibly TRBD2 for D (6 bases). CDR1 and CDR2 from the germline V gene are KGHDR and SFDVKD. The CDR3 covers 13 residues. Between the trimmed V and J ends, which lost 2 bases and 9 bases, there was a span of 11 bases. As DNA, the CDR3 is TGTGCCACCAGTGATTGGCGGGAAGTCACGCAGTATTTT. Translation gives CATSDWREVTQYF.

The J gene is TRBJ1-3, the V gene TRBV4-1, with D possibly being TRBD1 (5 bases). Trimming pared 4 bases from V and 1 base from J, leaving 17 bases between. This CDR3 region has 17 residues. Germline-derived CDR1 and CDR2 are MGHRA and YSYEKL. The CDR3, as DNA: TGCGCCAGCAGCCCCCTCTCCGGACACCCGTCTGGAAACACCATATATTTT. This sequence encodes CASSPLSGHPSGNTIYF.

This clone has more than one count but fewer than ten. This chain uses TRBV7-2 with TRBJ2-7, with D perhaps TRBD2 (5 bases). CDR3 length: 15 amino acids. Germline V gene data show CDR1 as SGHTA and CDR2 as FQGNSA. V shed 0 bases and J shed 5 bases, with 14 bases lying between them. The CDR3 sequence is CASSLALAFVNEQYF. CDR3 in DNA: TGTGCCAGCAGCTTAGCTCTAGCATTTGTGAACGAGCAGTACTTC.

This clone was detected once. This chain links TRBV4-3 with TRBJ2-2; D is possibly TRBD1 (5 bases). Per germline, CDR1 LGHNA and CDR2 YSLEER. V was trimmed by 2 bases and J by 6 bases, leaving 10 bases between them. The CDR3 is made up of 14 amino acids. CDR3 region: CASSQHRTPGELFF. The CDR3 DNA reads as TGCGCCAGCAGCCAACACAGGACCCCCGGGGAGCTGTTTTTT.

This rearrangement joins TRBV5-1 to TRBJ2-3; 8 positions match TRBD2. The V gene's germline CDR1 is SGHRS and CDR2 YFSETQ. J was trimmed by 1 base and V by 2 bases; bases with no gene match: 9. This CDR3 spans 17 amino acids. As DNA, the CDR3 is TGCGCCAGCAGCTTACCGGGGGGGAAGAAACGCACAGATACGCAGTATTTT. Its protein is CASSLPGGKKRTDTQYF.

The rearrangement uses TRBV5-1 and TRBJ1-4, with 8 bases that match TRBD1. After removal of 3 bases from V and 8 bases from J, the junction contained 9 bases not matched to a gene. The CDR3 loop spans 15 amino acids. CDR1 and CDR2 (germline): SGHRS, YFSETQ. CDR3 sequence: CASSSRGLLREKLFF. CDR3 bases: TGCGCCAGCAGCTCCAGGGGGCTGCTCCGAGAAAAACTGTTTTTT.

This clone came up a few times. The chain couples TRBV3-1 (or the pseudogene TRBV3-2) to TRBJ2-1, with a tentative D call TRBD2 (6 bases). The CDR3 extends over 16 amino acids. V lost 3 bases and J 8 bases, leaving 20 bases between the germline ends. Germline V gene lookup returns CDR1 LGHDT and CDR2 YNNKEL (reference sequence). DNA for the CDR3: TGTGCCAGCAGCCACGATCGGACTGGGGGGTATGATGAGCAGTTCTTC. Translation gives CASSHDRTGGYDEQFF.

The chain joins TRBV29-1 to TRBJ1-2; no clear D gene. This CDR3 is 13 amino acids long. Trimming removed 1 base from V and 2 bases from J, with 8 bases in between. Germline V gives CDR1 SQVTM, CDR2 ANQGSEA. CDR3 DNA: TGCAGCGTTGAAGGACTCGAGAACTATGGCTACACCTTC. It yields the protein CSVEGLENYGYTF.

V is TRBV30 and J is TRBJ2-7; 7 bases are a match to TRBD1. V shed 1 base, J shed 2 bases, and the junction held 2 bases outside the gene matches. The CDR3 is 13 residues long. Germline V gene data show CDR1 as GTSNPN and CDR2 as SVGIG (reference sequence). CDR3 nucleotide sequence: TGTGCCTGGAGTGCCGACAGGGCCTACGAGCAGTACTTC. This sequence encodes CAWSADRAYEQYF.

The V call is TRBV19, the J call TRBJ2-7, with a weak D call TRBD2 (5 bases). V lost 9 bases and J lost 3, with 15 bases in between. Looked up from germline, CDR1 is LNHDA and CDR2 is SQIVND (reference sequence). There are 13 residues in the CDR3. The CDR3, as DNA: TGTGCCAGCCCACCGGCCGAGGGCTACGAGCAGTACTTC. Its translation is CASPPAEGYEQYF. The whole variable domain, remainder taken from reference TRBV19 and TRBJ2-7, is DGGITQSPKYLFRKEGQNVTLSCEQNLNHDAMYWYRQDPGQGLRLIYYSQIVNDFQKGDIAEGYSVSREKKESFPLTVTSAQKNPTAFYLCASPPAEGYEQYFGPGTRLTVT.

V and J are TRBV6-5 and TRBJ2-7; the D gene is possibly TRBD2 (5 bases). Trimming removed 6 bases from V and 4 bases from J, with 19 bases in between. The germline CDR1 and CDR2 sequences are MNHEY and SVGAGI. The CDR3 consists of 15 residues. As DNA, the CDR3 is TGTGCCAGCAGGCCCGGTCGGGATACCATTTACGAGCAGTACTTC. It specifies CASRPGRDTIYEQYF.

The chain combines TRBV5-4 with TRBJ2-2; 16 bases line up with TRBD2. The CDR3 contains 18 residues. V dropped 3 bases and J dropped 4; count of bases not matched to a gene: 6. Germline CDR1 is SGHNT and CDR2 is YYREEE (reference sequence). The CDR3 DNA follows: TGTGCCAGCAGCTCCGGGACTAGCGGGGGGGCCGGCACCGGGGAGCTGTTTTTT. Protein: CASSSGTSGGAGTGELFF.

V and J are TRBV27 and TRBJ1-2, with 12 bases that match TRBD1. The germline CDR1 and CDR2 sequences are MNHEY and SMNVEV (reference sequence). With 4 bases clipped from V and 6 bases from J, the junction kept 3 bases outside the gene matches. This CDR3 has 14 residues. CDR3 sequence: CASSWGTGGDGYTF. CDR3 nucleotide sequence: TGTGCCAGCAGTTGGGGGACAGGGGGCGATGGCTACACCTTC.

This clone appeared a single time. The chain employs TRBV6-5 and TRBJ2-1, with TRBD2 matching 8 bases. CDR1 is MNHEY, CDR2 SVGAGI, per germline. CDR3 size: 11 residues. In DNA form, the CDR3 reads TGTACGGGGGGGGAATACAATGAGCAGTTCTTC. This gives the protein CTGGEYNEQFF.

The chain joins TRBV3-1 (or the pseudogene TRBV3-2) to TRBJ2-7; no reliable D call. This CDR3 has 13 amino acids. Trimming left V 1 base short and J 3 bases short, with 7 bases between. Germline loops: CDR1 LGHDT, CDR2 YNNKEL (reference sequence). CDR3 DNA sequence: TGTGCCAGCAGCCAAGTCGAGTACTACGAGCAGTACTTC. Translation gives CASSQVEYYEQYF.

The V and J genes are TRBV11-3 and TRBJ2-2; D is possibly TRBD2 (6 bases). Germline V lookup: CDR1 SGHNT, CDR2 YENEEA. V gave up 6 bases and J gave up 8 bases, with 10 bases separating them. The CDR3 is made up of 12 amino acids. This CDR3 is CASSLASGELFF. The CDR3 bases are TGTGCCAGCAGTCTAGCGTCGGGGGAGCTGTTTTTT.

The chain is built from TRBV7-2 and TRBJ2-3; the D gene is possibly TRBD2 (6 bases). This CDR3 comprises 15 residues. V was cut by 1 base and J by 2 bases, with 10 bases left in between. From germline, CDR1 is SGHTA and CDR2 FQGNSA. CDR3 sequence: CASSLDQRVTDTQYF. For the CDR3, the DNA is TGTGCCAGCAGCTTAGACCAGCGGGTCACAGATACGCAGTATTTT.

The V and J genes are TRBV5-1 and TRBJ2-3, with 9 positions matching TRBD1. The germline V gene encodes CDR1 SGHRS and CDR2 YFSETQ. The V and J ends lost 0 bases and 6 bases, in that order; junction bases with no gene match: 8. The CDR3 totals 16 residues. CDR3 in amino acids: CASSLANRGQGDTQYF. As DNA, the CDR3 is TGCGCCAGCAGCTTGGCCAACAGGGGGCAAGGGGATACGCAGTATTTT.